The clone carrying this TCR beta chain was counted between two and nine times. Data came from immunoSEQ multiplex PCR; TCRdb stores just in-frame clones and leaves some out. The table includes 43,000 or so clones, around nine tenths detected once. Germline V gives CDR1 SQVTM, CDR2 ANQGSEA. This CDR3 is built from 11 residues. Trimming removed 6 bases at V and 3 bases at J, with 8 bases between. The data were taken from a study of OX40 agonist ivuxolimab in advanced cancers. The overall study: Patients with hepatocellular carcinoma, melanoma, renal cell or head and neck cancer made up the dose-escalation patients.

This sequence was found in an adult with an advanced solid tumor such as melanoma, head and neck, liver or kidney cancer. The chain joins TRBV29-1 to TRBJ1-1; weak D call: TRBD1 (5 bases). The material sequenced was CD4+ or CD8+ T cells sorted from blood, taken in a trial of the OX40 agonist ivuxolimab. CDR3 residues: CSVQEDTEAFF. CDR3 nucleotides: TGCAGCGTACAGGAAGACACTGAAGCTTTCTTT. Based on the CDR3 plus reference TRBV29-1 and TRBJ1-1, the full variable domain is SAVISQKPSRDICQRGTSLTIQCQVDSQVTMMFWYRQQPGQSLTLIATANQGSEATYESGFVIDKFPISRPNLTFSTLTVSNMSPEDSSIYLCSVQEDTEAFFGQGTRLTVV.